Included here is one T cell receptor (beta chain) sequence, with context. Its matching antigen is unknown. Profiling relied on immunoSEQ multiplex PCR, and the TCRdb table lists in-frame clones only, not all of them. The table lists 2,500,000 or so clones, 90% to 95% of them singletons. The data were obtained in a study of shared clonotypes between healthy human individuals. Broader study findings: Across a handful of donors, naive CD4 shared roughly 5.1%, naive CD8 over 3%, memory CD4 more than 2%, memory CD8 0.4%. Clonotype sharing among donors likely depends on sequencing depth.

The CD4+ fraction was divided into a CD45RA+ naive subset and a CD45RA-negative memory subset. The sequenced sample consisted of naive CD4+ T cells from PBMCs. The sample's subset: CD45RA+ positively selected. This clonotype originated in a young man in good health. Some clones in this sample may be carry-over from other donors' samples.

CDR3 sequence: CASSASDGASYEQYF. The CDR3, as DNA: TGTGCCAGCAGTGCATCGGACGGAGCCTCCTACGAGCAGTACTTC. The chain joins TRBV28 to TRBJ2-7; D uncertain. V lost 5 bases, J lost 0 bases, and 14 bases lay in between. CDR3 length: 15 residues. Germline V gene lookup returns CDR1 MDHEN and CDR2 SYDVKM.